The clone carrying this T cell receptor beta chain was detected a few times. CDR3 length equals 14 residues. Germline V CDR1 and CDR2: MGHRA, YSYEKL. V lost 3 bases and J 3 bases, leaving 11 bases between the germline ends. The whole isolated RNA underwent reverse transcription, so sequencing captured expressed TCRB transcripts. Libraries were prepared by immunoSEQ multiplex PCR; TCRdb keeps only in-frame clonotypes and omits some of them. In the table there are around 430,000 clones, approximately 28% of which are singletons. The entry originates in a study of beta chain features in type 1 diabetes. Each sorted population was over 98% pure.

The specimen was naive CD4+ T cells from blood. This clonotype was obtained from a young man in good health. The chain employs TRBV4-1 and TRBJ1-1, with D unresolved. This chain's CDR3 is CASSHTGPHTEAFF. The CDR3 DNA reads TGCGCCAGCAGCCACACCGGGCCTCACACTGAAGCTTTCTTT.